Described below is a single TCR beta chain sequence and its context. Its antigen remains unidentified. The data were obtained in a study of cytomegalovirus exposure and HLA in healthy donors. Whole-study context: In a later analysis, the 120 or so validation repertoires were reported to have used the same platform as the 600 to 700 first-cohort repertoires.

Trimming removed 6 bases from V and 2 bases from J, with 11 bases in between. This CDR3 comprises 13 residues. Germline-derived CDR1 and CDR2 are MDHEN and SYDVKM. Assay: immunoSEQ multiplex PCR; the TCRdb copy retains only in-frame clones and omits some. Among hundreds of thousands of clones listed, about 87% were seen once. General study results and limits: With high specificity and sensitivity, the classifier reportedly diagnosed cytomegalovirus status. Three CMV-associated chains proved CMV antigen-specific in vitro. The study flagged approximately 180 TCR beta chains as cytomegalovirus-associated.

This chain uses TRBV28 with TRBJ2-7; no reliable D call. Material: PBMCs. The receptor comes from a man aged 18 to 35 in good health and CMV-seronegative. CDR3 protein: CASRPGPAYEQYF. Written as DNA, the CDR3 is TGTGCCAGCAGACCTGGGCCCGCCTACGAGCAGTACTTC.